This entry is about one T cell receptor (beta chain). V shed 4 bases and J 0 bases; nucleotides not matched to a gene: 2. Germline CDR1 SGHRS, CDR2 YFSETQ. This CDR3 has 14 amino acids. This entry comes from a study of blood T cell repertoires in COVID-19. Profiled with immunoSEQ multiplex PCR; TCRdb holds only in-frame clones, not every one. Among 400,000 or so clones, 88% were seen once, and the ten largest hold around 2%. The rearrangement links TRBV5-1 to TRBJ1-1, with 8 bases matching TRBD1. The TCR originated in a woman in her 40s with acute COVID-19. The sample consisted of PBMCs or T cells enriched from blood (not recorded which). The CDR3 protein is CASSIQGVNTEAFF. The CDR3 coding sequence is TGCGCCAGCAGCATACAGGGGGTGAACACTGAAGCTTTCTTT.